A single sample is the source of the 15 T cell receptor beta chains below, sequenced in a study of blood T cells in healthy people across ages. Sample-barcoded 5' priming and a J-beta primer mix drove a second PCR of roughly 7 to 11 cycles. MiXCR, run by TCRdb on the 5' RACE reads, gives a single entry per CDR3 protein. In the table there are roughly 500,000 distinct CDR3 sequences, 27% of which are singletons. The source material was blood. Receptor source: a woman between 70 and 85 years old in good health.

This chain uses TRBV4-3 with TRBJ2-5; perhaps D is TRBD1 or TRBD2 (5 bases each). Per germline, CDR1 LGHNA and CDR2 YSLEER. The V and J ends lost 1 base and 6 bases respectively, with 24 bases between them. The CDR3 is 18 amino acids. In nucleotides, the CDR3 is TGCGCCAGCAGCCAAGGAGGTTATGCAGGGACGGCAAGGAAGACCCAGTACTTC. This gives the protein CASSQGGYAGTARKTQYF.

This clonotype was counted between two and nine times. V and J are TRBV4-3 and TRBJ1-5; D unresolved. V lost 0 bases to trimming and J lost 9 bases, with 9 bases between them. The germline gives CDR1 LGHNA, CDR2 YSLEER. The CDR3 is 13 amino acids. The CDR3 sequence is CASSQDLPGPQHF. The DNA of the CDR3 is TGCGCCAGCAGCCAAGATCTTCCAGGGCCCCAGCATTTT.

In this sample, this clonotype turned up a few times. This rearrangement joins TRBV7-2 to TRBJ2-1, with 12 nucleotides matching TRBD2. Germline CDR1 is SGHTA and CDR2 is FQGNSA. This CDR3 contains 14 residues. The V segment lost 5 bases and the J segment 11 bases; nucleotides outside the gene matches: 7. CDR3 DNA: TGTGCCAGCAGCCTCGCTAGCGGGGGGGCAAAGCAGTTCTTC. It translates to CASSLASGGAKQFF. The variable domain in full, with the rest retrieved from reference TRBV7-2 and TRBJ2-1, is GAGVSQSPSNKVTEKGKDVELRCDPISGHTALYWYRQSLGQGLEFLIYFQGNSAPDKSGLPSDRFSAERTGGSVSTLTIQRTQQEDSAVYLCASSLASGGAKQFFGPGTRLTVL.

The V and J genes are TRBV20-1 and TRBJ1-1; D is uncertain. V was trimmed by 4 bases and J by 3 bases, leaving 9 bases between them. There are 12 residues in the CDR3. The germline V gene encodes CDR1 DFQATT and CDR2 SNEGSKA (reference sequence). CDR3 loop: CSATRRDTEAFF. The CDR3 bases are TGCAGTGCTACACGGCGAGACACTGAAGCTTTCTTT.

The gene calls are TRBV7-2 and TRBJ2-7, with D perhaps TRBD1 (5 bases). Germline values: CDR1 SGHTA, CDR2 FQGNSA. Between the trimmed V and J ends, which lost 1 base and 2 bases, there was a span of 9 bases. The CDR3 runs to 14 residues. The CDR3 here is CASSLVPGTYEQYF. In nucleotides, the CDR3 is TGTGCCAGCAGCTTAGTTCCAGGGACCTACGAGCAGTACTTC. The full variable domain, in which reference TRBV7-2 and TRBJ2-7 provide the parts outside the CDR3, is GAGVSQSPSNKVTEKGKDVELRCDPISGHTALYWYRQSLGQGLEFLIYFQGNSAPDKSGLPSDRFSAERTGGSVSTLTIQRTQQEDSAVYLCASSLVPGTYEQYFGPGTRLTVT.

The CDR3, as DNA: TGTGCCAGCAGCCAACTAGCAACCCACACCTACGAGCAGTACTTC. Its translation is CASSQLATHTYEQYF. The chain uses TRBV3-1 and TRBJ2-7, with a possible D match to TRBD2 (5 bases). V gave up 2 bases and J gave up 2 bases, with 13 bases separating them. The CDR3 is 15 residues long. CDR1 LGHDT and CDR2 YNNKEL come from the germline V gene (reference sequence).

This chain links TRBV6-1 with TRBJ2-1, with D unresolved. The CDR3 is made up of 15 amino acids. Germline CDR1 MNHNS, CDR2 SASEGT. The V gene lost 4 bases and the J gene lost 0 bases, with 10 bases spanning the gap. The CDR3 spells CASSGYEYSYNEQFF. The CDR3 bases are TGTGCCAGCAGTGGGTATGAGTACTCCTACAATGAGCAGTTCTTC.

Notes on this clonotype: An end of the junction differs from the germline gene, which may be a read error. The chain carries TRBV5-1 and TRBJ1-4; 7 bases map to TRBD1. Germline V gene sequence: CDR1 SGHRS, CDR2 YFSETQ. The CDR3 runs 15 residues. This CDR3 reads CASSQGTATNEKPFF. CDR3 in DNA: TGCGCCAGCAGCCAAGGGACAGCAACTAATGAAAAACCGTTTTTT.

In this sample, this clonotype turned up a few times. The V gene is TRBV4-3, the J gene TRBJ2-2; no firm D call. Between the trimmed V and J ends, which lost 0 bases and 1 base, there was a span of 9 bases. This CDR3 region has 16 residues. The germline CDR1 and CDR2 sequences are LGHNA and YSLEER. In DNA form, the CDR3 reads TGCGCCAGCAGCCAAGAGTTGGCAGGGAACACCGGGGAGCTGTTTTTT. It codes for CASSQELAGNTGELFF.

This clonotype occurred a few times. This chain connects TRBV10-3 to TRBJ2-1; D could derive from TRBD1 or TRBD2 (5 bases each). The J call is in doubt because the DNA end fits TRBJ2-7 better. The CDR3 is made up of 15 amino acids. CDR1 and CDR2 (germline): ENHRY, SYGVKD. The CDR3 DNA sequence: TGTGCCATCAGTGAGTCTATGGGGGTTGCCTACGAGCAGTACTTC. Its protein is CAISESMGVAYEQYF.

The V gene is TRBV20-1, the J gene TRBJ2-5; the match to TRBD2 covers 10 bases. The trim removed 3 bases at V and 5 bases at J, leaving 9 bases unmatched. The CDR3 is made up of 15 amino acids. Per the germline V gene, CDR1 is DFQATT and CDR2 is SNEGSKA (reference sequence). The CDR3 coding sequence is TGCAGTGCTAGTAGAACAGCGGGGGGGCGGGAGACCCAGTACTTC. Its translation is CSASRTAGGRETQYF.

Regarding this clonotype: A single base separates this from a much larger clone, so it may be a read error. This sequence joins TRBV24-1 and TRBJ1-1; possible D gene TRBD1, 5 bases. Germline loops: CDR1 KGHDR, CDR2 SFDVKD. V was shortened by 5 bases and J by 1 base, with 13 bases between the two germline ends. This CDR3 has 15 residues. This CDR3 reads CATSGTDISNTEAFF. CDR3 sequence (DNA): TGTGCCACCAGTGGAACGGACATATCGAACACTGAAGCTTTCTTT.

A note on this clonotype: The junction departs from the called germline gene at one end, perhaps through a read error. J is TRBJ1-2 and V is TRBV15; D uncertain. In germline, CDR1 is LNHNV, CDR2 YYDKDF (reference sequence). The CDR3 runs 13 residues. CDR3 DNA sequence: TGTGCCACCAGCAATTTGGGGTTTGGTGGCTACGCCTTC. This gives the protein CATSNLGFGGYAF.

The rearrangement joins TRBV7-2 to TRBJ1-1; unclear D gene. Germline V lookup: CDR1 SGHTA, CDR2 FQGNSA. This CDR3 has 13 residues. The germline V and J ends were trimmed by 1 base and 8 bases, with 11 bases remaining between them. The CDR3 sequence: CASSLEPRREAFF. CDR3 in DNA: TGTGCCAGCAGCTTAGAGCCTCGGAGGGAAGCTTTCTTT.

This clonotype was seen a single time. The chain has TRBV20-1 and TRBJ2-3; the D gene is possibly TRBD2 (6 bases). Germline V gene lookup returns CDR1 DFQATT and CDR2 SNEGSKA (reference sequence). The CDR3 runs 15 residues. V dropped 0 bases and J dropped 0 bases, with 10 bases sitting between them. The CDR3 DNA is TGCAGTGCTAGAGAGCGGGGCCTTAGCACAGATACGCAGTATTTT. This codes for CSARERGLSTDTQYF.